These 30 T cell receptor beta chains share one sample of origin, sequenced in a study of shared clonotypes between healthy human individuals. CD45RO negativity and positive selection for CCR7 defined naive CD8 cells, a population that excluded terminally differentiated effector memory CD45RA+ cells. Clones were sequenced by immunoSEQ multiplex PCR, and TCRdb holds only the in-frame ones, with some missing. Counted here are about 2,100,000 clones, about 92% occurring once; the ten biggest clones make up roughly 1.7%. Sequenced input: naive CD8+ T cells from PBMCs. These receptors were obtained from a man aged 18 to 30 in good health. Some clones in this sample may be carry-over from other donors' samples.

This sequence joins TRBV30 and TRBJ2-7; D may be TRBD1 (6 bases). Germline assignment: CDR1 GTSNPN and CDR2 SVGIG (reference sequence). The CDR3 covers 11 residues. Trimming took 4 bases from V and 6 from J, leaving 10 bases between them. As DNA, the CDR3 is TGTGCCTGGAATCAAGGGGGCGAGCAGTACTTC. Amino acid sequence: CAWNQGGEQYF.

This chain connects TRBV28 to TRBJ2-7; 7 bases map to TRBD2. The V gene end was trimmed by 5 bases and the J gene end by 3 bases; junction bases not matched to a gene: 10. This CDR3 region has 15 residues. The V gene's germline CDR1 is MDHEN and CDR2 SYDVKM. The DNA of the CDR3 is TGTGCCAGCAGTCCCCTACGGCGGGAGCTCTACGAGCAGTACTTC. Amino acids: CASSPLRRELYEQYF.

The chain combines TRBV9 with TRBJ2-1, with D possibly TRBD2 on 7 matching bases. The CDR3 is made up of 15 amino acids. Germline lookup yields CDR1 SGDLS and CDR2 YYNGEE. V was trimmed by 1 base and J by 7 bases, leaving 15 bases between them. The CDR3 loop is CASSVTGAGGNEQFF. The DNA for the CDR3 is TGTGCCAGCAGCGTAACGGGGGCCGGGGGGAATGAGCAGTTCTTC. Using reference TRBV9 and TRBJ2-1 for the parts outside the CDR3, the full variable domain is DSGVTQTPKHLITATGQRVTLRCSPRSGDLSVYWYQQSLDQGLQFLIQYYNGEERAKGNILERFSAQQFPDLHSELNLSSLELGDSALYFCASSVTGAGGNEQFFGPGTRLTVL.

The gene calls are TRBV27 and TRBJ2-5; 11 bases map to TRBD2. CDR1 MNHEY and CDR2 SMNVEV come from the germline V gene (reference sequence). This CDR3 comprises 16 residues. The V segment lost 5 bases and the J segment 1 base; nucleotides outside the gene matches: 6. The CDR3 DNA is TGTGCCAGCAGTACCCGACTAGCGGGGACCCAAGAGACCCAGTACTTC. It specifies CASSTRLAGTQETQYF.

DNA of the CDR3: TGTGCCAGCAGCTCACTAAGACAGATTTACGAGCAGTACTTC. The encoded protein is CASSSLRQIYEQYF. The chain employs TRBV5-6 and TRBJ2-7; maybe TRBD1 (5 bases). The germline V gene encodes CDR1 SGHDT and CDR2 YYEEEE. The CDR3 has 14 amino acids. V lost 3 bases and J 4 bases, leaving 14 bases between the germline ends.

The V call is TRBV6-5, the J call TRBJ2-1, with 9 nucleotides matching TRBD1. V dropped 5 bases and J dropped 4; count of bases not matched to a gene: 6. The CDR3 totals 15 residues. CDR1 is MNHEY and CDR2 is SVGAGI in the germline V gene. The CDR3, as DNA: TGTGCCAGCAGTCGGGACAGGGAGGGGTACAATGAGCAGTTCTTC. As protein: CASSRDREGYNEQFF.

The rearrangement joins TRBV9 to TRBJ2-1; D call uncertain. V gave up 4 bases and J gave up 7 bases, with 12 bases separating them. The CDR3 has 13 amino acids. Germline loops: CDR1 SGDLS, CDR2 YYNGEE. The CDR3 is CASSISGPNEQFF. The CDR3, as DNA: TGTGCCAGCAGCATCTCGGGCCCTAATGAGCAGTTCTTC.

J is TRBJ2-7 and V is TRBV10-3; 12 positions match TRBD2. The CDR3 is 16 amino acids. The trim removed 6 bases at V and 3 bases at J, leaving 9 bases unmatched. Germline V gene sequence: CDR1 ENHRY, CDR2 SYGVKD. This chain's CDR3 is CAISQSLAGGYYEQYF. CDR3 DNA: TGTGCCATCAGCCAAAGCCTAGCGGGAGGGTACTACGAGCAGTACTTC.

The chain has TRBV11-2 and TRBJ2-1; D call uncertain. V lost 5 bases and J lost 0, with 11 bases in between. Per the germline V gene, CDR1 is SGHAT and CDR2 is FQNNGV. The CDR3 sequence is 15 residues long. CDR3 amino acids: CASSPDLNSYNEQFF. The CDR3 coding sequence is TGTGCCAGCAGCCCTGACTTGAACTCCTACAATGAGCAGTTCTTC.

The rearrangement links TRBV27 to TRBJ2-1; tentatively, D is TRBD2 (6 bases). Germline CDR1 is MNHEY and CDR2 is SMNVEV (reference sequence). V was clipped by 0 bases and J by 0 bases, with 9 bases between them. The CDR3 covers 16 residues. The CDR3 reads CASSLSSGTSYNEQFF. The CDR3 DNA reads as TGTGCCAGCAGTTTATCTAGCGGTACCTCCTACAATGAGCAGTTCTTC.

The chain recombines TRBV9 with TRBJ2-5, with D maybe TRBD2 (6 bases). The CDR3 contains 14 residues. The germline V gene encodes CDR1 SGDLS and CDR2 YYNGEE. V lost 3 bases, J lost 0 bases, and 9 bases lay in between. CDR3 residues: CASSELANQETQYF. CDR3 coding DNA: TGTGCCAGCAGCGAGCTAGCGAACCAAGAGACCCAGTACTTC.

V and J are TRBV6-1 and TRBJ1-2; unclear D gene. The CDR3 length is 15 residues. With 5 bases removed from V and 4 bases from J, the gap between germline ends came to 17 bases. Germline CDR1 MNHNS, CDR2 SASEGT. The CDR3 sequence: CASSNPDWAFYGYTF. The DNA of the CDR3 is TGTGCCAGCAGTAACCCGGACTGGGCCTTCTATGGCTACACCTTC.

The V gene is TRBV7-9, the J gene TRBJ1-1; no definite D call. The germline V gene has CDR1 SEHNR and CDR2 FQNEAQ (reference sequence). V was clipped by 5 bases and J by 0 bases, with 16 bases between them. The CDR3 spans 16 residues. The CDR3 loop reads CASSPRTVTLNTEAFF. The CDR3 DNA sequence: TGTGCCAGCAGCCCTCGGACTGTTACTCTGAACACTGAAGCTTTCTTT.

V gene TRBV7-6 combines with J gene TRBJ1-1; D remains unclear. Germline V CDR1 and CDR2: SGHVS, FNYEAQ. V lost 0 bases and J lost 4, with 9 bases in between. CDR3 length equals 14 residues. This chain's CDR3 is CASSLARVGTEAFF. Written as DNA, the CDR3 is TGTGCCAGCAGCTTAGCCCGGGTTGGCACTGAAGCTTTCTTT.

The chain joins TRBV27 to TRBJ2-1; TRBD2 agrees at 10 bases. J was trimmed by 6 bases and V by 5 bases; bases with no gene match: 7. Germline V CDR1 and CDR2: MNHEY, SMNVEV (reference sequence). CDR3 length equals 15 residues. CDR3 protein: CASSGGASGSNEQFF. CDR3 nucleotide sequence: TGTGCCAGCAGTGGCGGGGCTAGCGGGAGCAATGAGCAGTTCTTC.

This chain's CDR3 is CASNLPLDKEPTYEQYF. Here the CDR3 DNA reads TGTGCCAGCAACCTCCCACTGGATAAGGAACCCACCTACGAGCAGTACTTC. The chain carries TRBV21-1 and TRBJ2-7. TRBV21-1 is recorded as a pseudogene. The CDR3 runs 17 residues.

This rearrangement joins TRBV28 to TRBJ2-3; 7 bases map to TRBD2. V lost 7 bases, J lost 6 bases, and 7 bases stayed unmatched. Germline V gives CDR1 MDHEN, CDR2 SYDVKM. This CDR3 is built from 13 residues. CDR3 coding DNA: TGTGCCAGCACCTCATTGGGGGGGGATACGCAGTATTTT. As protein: CASTSLGGDTQYF.

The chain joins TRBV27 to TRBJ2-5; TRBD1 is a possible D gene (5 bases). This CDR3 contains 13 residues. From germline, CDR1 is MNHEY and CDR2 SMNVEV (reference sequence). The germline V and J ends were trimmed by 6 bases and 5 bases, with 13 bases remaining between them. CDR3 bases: TGTGCCAGCAGCCCCAGTTACAGGGAGACCCAGTACTTC. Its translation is CASSPSYRETQYF.

As DNA, the CDR3 is TGTGCCAGCAGTTCTTGGACATCCTCCTACGAGCAGTACTTC. Translating gives CASSSWTSSYEQYF. The chain combines TRBV28 with TRBJ2-7; perhaps TRBD1 as D (5 bases). Trimming removed 4 bases at V and 0 bases at J, with 10 bases between. Germline V gene data show CDR1 as MDHEN and CDR2 as SYDVKM. This CDR3 has 14 residues.

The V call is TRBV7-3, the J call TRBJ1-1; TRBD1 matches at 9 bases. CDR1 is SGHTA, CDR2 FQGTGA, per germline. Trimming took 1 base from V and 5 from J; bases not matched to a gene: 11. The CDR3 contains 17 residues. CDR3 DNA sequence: TGTGCCAGCAGCTTAAGGGGGACAGGGATGGCGGGGACTGAAGCTTTCTTT. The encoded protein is CASSLRGTGMAGTEAFF.

CDR3 DNA sequence: TGTGCCAGCAGCCCGCTCCCCGTAGGGACGGAAGCAAAAGAGACCCAGTACTTC. It is translated as CASSPLPVGTEAKETQYF. The V call is TRBV7-2, the J call TRBJ2-5; D may correspond to TRBD1 or TRBD2 (5 bases each). V lost 5 bases and J lost 3, with 25 bases in between. The CDR3 has 18 residues. CDR1 is SGHTA and CDR2 is FQGNSA in the germline V gene.

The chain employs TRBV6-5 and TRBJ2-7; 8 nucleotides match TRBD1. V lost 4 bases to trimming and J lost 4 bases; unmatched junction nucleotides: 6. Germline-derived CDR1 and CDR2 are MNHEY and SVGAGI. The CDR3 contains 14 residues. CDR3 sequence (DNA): TGTGCCAGCAGTTCCGGGACAGGCCTTTACGAGCAGTACTTC. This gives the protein CASSSGTGLYEQYF.

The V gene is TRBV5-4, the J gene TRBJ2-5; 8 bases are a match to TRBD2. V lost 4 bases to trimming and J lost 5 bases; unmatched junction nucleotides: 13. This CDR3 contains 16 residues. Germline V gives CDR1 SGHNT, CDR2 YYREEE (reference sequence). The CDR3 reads CASSPRTSPGFETQYF. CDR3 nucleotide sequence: TGTGCCAGCAGCCCCCGGACTAGCCCCGGCTTTGAGACCCAGTACTTC.

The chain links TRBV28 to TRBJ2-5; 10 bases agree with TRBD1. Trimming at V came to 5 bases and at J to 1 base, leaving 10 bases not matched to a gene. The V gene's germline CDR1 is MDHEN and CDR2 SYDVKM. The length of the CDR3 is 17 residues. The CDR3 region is CASSPRDRGLFQETQYF. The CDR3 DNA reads TGTGCCAGCAGTCCCCGGGACAGGGGCCTCTTCCAAGAGACCCAGTACTTC.

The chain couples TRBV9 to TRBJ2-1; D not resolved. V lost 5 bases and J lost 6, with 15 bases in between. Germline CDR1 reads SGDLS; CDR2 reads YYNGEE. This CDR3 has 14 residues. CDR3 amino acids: CASSFGGSFNEQFF. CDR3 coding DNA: TGTGCCAGCAGTTTCGGCGGTTCGTTCAATGAGCAGTTCTTC.

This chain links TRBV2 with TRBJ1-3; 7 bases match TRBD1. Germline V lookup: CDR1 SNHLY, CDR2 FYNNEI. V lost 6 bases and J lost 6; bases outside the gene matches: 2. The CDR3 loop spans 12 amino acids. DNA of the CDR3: TGTGCCAGCAGAACAGGGGTAAACACCATATATTTT. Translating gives CASRTGVNTIYF.

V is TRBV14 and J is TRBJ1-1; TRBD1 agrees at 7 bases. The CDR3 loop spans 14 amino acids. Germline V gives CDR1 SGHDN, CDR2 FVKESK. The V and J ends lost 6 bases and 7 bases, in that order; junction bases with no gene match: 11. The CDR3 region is CASSPWRGHYEAFF. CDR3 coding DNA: TGTGCCAGCAGTCCTTGGAGGGGGCATTATGAAGCTTTCTTT.

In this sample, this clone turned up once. CDR3 region: CASSGVGAITDTQYF. CDR3 DNA: TGTGCCAGCAGCGGGGTCGGGGCCATCACAGATACGCAGTATTTT. The V and J genes are TRBV9 and TRBJ2-3, with D perhaps assigned TRBD1 or TRBD2 (5 bases each). The CDR3 length is 15 residues. Deletions cut 3 bases from V and 2 bases from J, with 13 bases between. The germline CDR1 and CDR2 sequences are SGDLS and YYNGEE.

The CDR3 loop is CASSEAAGVAGNPYNEQFF. As DNA, the CDR3 is TGTGCCAGCAGTGAAGCAGCAGGGGTAGCGGGCAATCCGTACAATGAGCAGTTCTTC. V is TRBV2 and J is TRBJ2-1, with D maybe TRBD2 (7 bases). From germline, CDR1 is SNHLY and CDR2 FYNNEI. V lost 0 bases and J lost 4, with 22 bases in between. This CDR3 region has 19 residues.

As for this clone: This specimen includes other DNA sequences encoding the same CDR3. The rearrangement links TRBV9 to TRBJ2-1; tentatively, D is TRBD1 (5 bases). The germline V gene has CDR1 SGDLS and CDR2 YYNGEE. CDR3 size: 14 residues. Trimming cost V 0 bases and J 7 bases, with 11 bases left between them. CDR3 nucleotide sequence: TGTGCCAGCAGCGTAGGGGTAGGGGTAAATGAGCAGTTCTTC. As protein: CASSVGVGVNEQFF.